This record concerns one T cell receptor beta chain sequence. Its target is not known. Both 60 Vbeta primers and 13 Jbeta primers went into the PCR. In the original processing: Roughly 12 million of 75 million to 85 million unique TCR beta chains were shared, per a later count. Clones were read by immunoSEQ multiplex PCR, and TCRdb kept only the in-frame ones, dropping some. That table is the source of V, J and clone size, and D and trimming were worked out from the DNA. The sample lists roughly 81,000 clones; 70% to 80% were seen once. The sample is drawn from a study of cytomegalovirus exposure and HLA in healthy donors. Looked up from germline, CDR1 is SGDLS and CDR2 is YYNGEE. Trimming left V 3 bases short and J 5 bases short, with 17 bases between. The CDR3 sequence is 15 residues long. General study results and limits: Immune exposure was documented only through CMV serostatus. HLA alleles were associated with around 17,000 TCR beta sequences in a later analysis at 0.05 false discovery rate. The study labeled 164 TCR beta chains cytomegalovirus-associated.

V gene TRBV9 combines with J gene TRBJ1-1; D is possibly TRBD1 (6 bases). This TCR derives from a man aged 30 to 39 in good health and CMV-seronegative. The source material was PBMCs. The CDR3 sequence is CASSGIRDTGTEAFF. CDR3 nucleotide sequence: TGTGCCAGCAGCGGTATAAGGGACACCGGGACTGAAGCTTTCTTT.